The source of this T cell receptor (beta chain) is a study of blood T cell repertoires in COVID-19. Repertoires were generated with immunoSEQ multiplex PCR, while TCRdb's copy carries only in-frame clones and drops some. The sample records 100,000 to 110,000 clones, about 84% being singletons. V gave up 1 base and J gave up 3 bases, with 11 bases separating them. CDR1 and CDR2 (germline): SGHAT, FQNNGV. The CDR3 spans 15 residues. The chain couples TRBV11-2 to TRBJ2-3, with D possibly matching TRBD1 (5 bases). The source material was peripheral blood. The receptor comes from a human donor in a cohort sampled during active COVID-19. The CDR3 DNA reads as TGTGCCAGCAGCTTAGGGGGCACGGCTACAGATACGCAGTATTTT. It encodes CASSLGGTATDTQYF.